These T cell receptor beta chains were read from a single sample in a study of T cell repertoires in cytomegalovirus infection. Their cognate antigens are unknown. TCRdb re-derived calls from the reads in MiXCR, one entry per CDR3 protein. The table lists 80,000 or so distinct CDR3 sequences, more than 20% of them singletons. Sequencing was performed on CD8+ T cells from cultured PBMCs, taken from culture after CMV antigen stimulation. The receptors shown here come from a human donor in good health (CMV status not recorded). Some clones in this sample may be carry-over from other donors' samples. Each CDR3 is given with its conserved first and last residue. D genes are given only for firm matches. Where a row states a size, it is once, few, many or the class of an expanded clone; other rows omit it.

>TRBD2|TRBV29-1|TRBJ2-1|15|few
TGCAGCGTTGGGGGGAGCGGGAGGGACTACAATGAGCAGTTCTTC
CSVGGSGRDYNEQFF
>TRBD2|TRBV4-3|TRBJ2-3|18|-
TGCGCCAGCAGCCAATGGGTGCGACTAGCGGCTAGCACAGATACGCAGTATTTT
CASSQWVRLAASTDTQYF
>TRBD1|TRBV30|TRBJ1-1|12|-
TGTGCCTGGAGCACAGGGGGTTACGAAGCTTTCTTT
CAWSTGGYEAFF
>-|TRBV14|TRBJ2-6|16|-
TGTGCCAGCAGCCCCCGGGCGGGGAGTGGGGCCAACGTCCTGACTTTC
CASSPRAGSGANVLTF
>-|TRBV12-5|TRBJ1-1|14|-
TGTGCTAGTGGTTTGGACGGGGTGATAGGGCAAGCTTTCTTT
CASGLDGVIGQAFF
>-|TRBV7-9|TRBJ2-1|15|many
TGTGCCAGCAGCTTAGCGCAGGCTGATAACAATGAGCAGTTCTTC
CASSLAQADNNEQFF
>-|TRBV24-1|TRBJ1-2|13|once
TGTGCCACCAGAATTCACAGGGTGGATGGCTACACCTTC
CATRIHRVDGYTF
>-|TRBV5-1|TRBJ1-3|16|-
TGCGCCAGCAGCCCTGGGGAGGACCGCACTGGAAACACCATATATTTT
CASSPGEDRTGNTIYF
>-|TRBV11-2|TRBJ1-4|16|few
TGTGCCAGCAGTCGCTACGTCGCGGGACGCTATGAAAAACTGTTTTTT
CASSRYVAGRYEKLFF
>TRBD2|TRBV4-1|TRBJ2-2|18|-
TGCGCCAGCAGCCAAGACTTCCTAGCGGGCCTGGGGACCGGGGAGCTGTTTTTT
CASSQDFLAGLGTGELFF
>TRBD1|TRBV12-3/TRBV12-4|TRBJ2-2|15|-
TGTGCCAGCAGTTGGAGGACAGGGAAACCCGGGGAGCTGTTTTTT
CASSWRTGKPGELFF
>TRBD2|TRBV2|TRBJ2-4|19|few
TGTGCCAGCAGTGAACCCGGGACTAGCGGGGGCCTAGCCAAAAACATTCAGTACTTC
CASSEPGTSGGLAKNIQYF
>-|TRBV10-2|TRBJ1-1|15|few
TGCGCCAGCACCAATTTTGGGGCCGGGAACACTGAAGCTTTCTTT
CASTNFGAGNTEAFF
>-|TRBV18|TRBJ1-3|13|-
TGTGCCAGCTCCGAGGGAGGTGGAAACACCATATATTTT
CASSEGGGNTIYF
>-|TRBV7-6|TRBJ1-1|13|many
TGTGCCAGCAGCCCCGGGGAGGGCCTTGAAGCTTTCTTT
CASSPGEGLEAFF
>-|TRBV4-1|TRBJ1-1|15|many
TGCGCCAGCAGCCAATTTGGGGACCCGAACACTGAAGCTTTCTTT
CASSQFGDPNTEAFF
>TRBD1|TRBV7-9|TRBJ2-3|12|few
TGTACAGGGGGCGAATCGACAGATACGCAGTATTTT
CTGGESTDTQYF
>-|TRBV6-6|TRBJ2-1|12|-
TGTGCCAGCAAACCAGGGGAAAATGAGCAGTTCTTC
CASKPGENEQFF
>-|TRBV7-2|TRBJ2-5|13|many
TGTGCCAGCAGCTTAGGGGCAGAAGAGACCCAGTACTTC
CASSLGAEETQYF
>TRBD1|TRBV6-5|TRBJ2-7|15|-
TGTGCCAGCAGTTACTCAGCAGGGGGCCACTACGAGCAGTACTTC
CASSYSAGGHYEQYF
>-|TRBV7-2|TRBJ2-7|14|many
TGTGCCAGCAGCTTATTGGGGGGTGGTTACGAGCAGTACTTC
CASSLLGGGYEQYF
>TRBD2|TRBV10-2|TRBJ2-1|15|few
TGCGCCAGCAGGGGACTAGCGGGGGTAAGCAATGAGCAGTTCTTC
CASRGLAGVSNEQFF
>TRBD2|TRBV7-6|TRBJ2-3|15|-
TGTGCCAGCAGCTTTAGCGGGGGGGCAGAAGATACGCAGTATTTT
CASSFSGGAEDTQYF
>-|TRBV15|TRBJ2-2|13|few
TGTGCCACCGCCCTCACAGGGACCGGGGAGCTGTTTTTT
CATALTGTGELFF
>-|TRBV6-2/TRBV6-3|TRBJ1-2|15|-
TGTGCCAGCAGTTACTCTGGAGGGGCAGGGAGAGGCTACACCTTC
CASSYSGGAGRGYTF
>-|TRBV28|TRBJ1-1|15|-
TGTGCCAGCAGTTTAATCGGGGACCCGAACACTGAAGCTTTCTTT
CASSLIGDPNTEAFF
>TRBD1|TRBV7-2|TRBJ1-5|15|many
TGTGCCAGCAGCTTGCAGGGGGCTAGCAATCAGCCCCAGCATTTT
CASSLQGASNQPQHF
>TRBD2|TRBV27|TRBJ2-1|15|-
TGTGCCAGCAGTTCGGGACTAGCGGGGACCAATGAGCAGTTCTTC
CASSSGLAGTNEQFF
>-|TRBV30|TRBJ1-3|12|many
TGTGCCTGGAGCGATATTGGAAACACCATATATTTT
CAWSDIGNTIYF
>-|TRBV28|TRBJ2-2|15|-
TGTGCCAGCAGTTCGGACATCGTGGTATCCGGGGAGCTGTTTTTT
CASSSDIVVSGELFF
>-|TRBV7-2|TRBJ1-5|16|many
TGTGCCAGCAGCTTAGAGGGGGGGGCCCTGACGGGGCCCCAGCATTTT
CASSLEGGALTGPQHF
>TRBD1|TRBV12-5|TRBJ2-1|14|-
TGTGCTAGTGGTAAGGACAGGGGGCAGGATGAGCAGTTCTTC
CASGKDRGQDEQFF
>TRBD2|TRBV20-1|TRBJ2-7|15|few
TGCAGCGCTAGCGTCACTAGCGGGGCCTCCTACGAGCAGTACTTC
CSASVTSGASYEQYF
>TRBD1|TRBV7-6|TRBJ2-7|15|-
TGTGCCAGCAGCTTAGAGACAGGGGCCTCCTACGAGCAGTACTTC
CASSLETGASYEQYF
>TRBD1|TRBV7-2|TRBJ1-2|12|-
TGTGCCAGCAGCTCGACAGGGAACGGCTACACCTTC
CASSSTGNGYTF
>-|TRBV11-3|TRBJ2-7|12|once
TGTGCCAGCAGCTTAACAGGGAGCGAGCAGTACTTC
CASSLTGSEQYF
>TRBD1|TRBV6-2/TRBV6-3|TRBJ2-7|14|-
TGTGCCAGCCAGAGACAGGGAAGATCCTACGAGCAGTACTTC
CASQRQGRSYEQYF
>TRBD2|TRBV7-8|TRBJ2-1|14|many
TGTGCCAGCATCGGGACTAGCGGGGACCATGAGCAGTTCTTC
CASIGTSGDHEQFF
>TRBD2|TRBV7-7|TRBJ2-1|15|-
TGTGCCAGCAGCTTAAATCCGACTAGCGGGGGGGAGCAGTTCTTC
CASSLNPTSGGEQFF
>TRBD2|TRBV6-6|TRBJ2-1|15|-
TGTGCCAGCAGCGAACTAGCGGGAGATCGGGATGAGCAGTTCTTC
CASSELAGDRDEQFF
>TRBD2|TRBV11-3|TRBJ2-5|16|few
TGTGCCAGCAGCTCCCGGAGCGGGGGGAATCAAGAGACCCAGTACTTC
CASSSRSGGNQETQYF
>-|TRBV27|TRBJ2-7|13|few
TGTGCCAGCAGTTTAAGTGAGGCGGACGAGCAGTACTTC
CASSLSEADEQYF
>-|TRBV7-9|TRBJ2-7|14|many
TGTGCCAGCAGCCCTCGGGGGCGCGCCTACGAGCAGTACTTC
CASSPRGRAYEQYF
>-|TRBV19|TRBJ2-3|12|-
TGTGCCAGTATCTCAAAGGCCAGAACGCAGTATTTT
CASISKARTQYF
>-|TRBV9|TRBJ2-2|17|-
TGTGCCAGCAGCTCCCCCCTAGAGGGAGGAAACACCGGGGAGCTGTTTTTT
CASSSPLEGGNTGELFF
>-|TRBV6-2/TRBV6-3|TRBJ1-6|14|few
-
CASCFLMGYSPLHF
>-|TRBV15|TRBJ2-2|17|few
TGTGCCACCAGCAGTGGGGGTAGCGGAACGAACACCGGGGAGCTGTTTTTT
CATSSGGSGTNTGELFF
>-|TRBV12-3/TRBV12-4|TRBJ1-2|14|many
TGTGCCAGCAGTCGGGACGACGCTAACTATGGCTACACCTTC
CASSRDDANYGYTF